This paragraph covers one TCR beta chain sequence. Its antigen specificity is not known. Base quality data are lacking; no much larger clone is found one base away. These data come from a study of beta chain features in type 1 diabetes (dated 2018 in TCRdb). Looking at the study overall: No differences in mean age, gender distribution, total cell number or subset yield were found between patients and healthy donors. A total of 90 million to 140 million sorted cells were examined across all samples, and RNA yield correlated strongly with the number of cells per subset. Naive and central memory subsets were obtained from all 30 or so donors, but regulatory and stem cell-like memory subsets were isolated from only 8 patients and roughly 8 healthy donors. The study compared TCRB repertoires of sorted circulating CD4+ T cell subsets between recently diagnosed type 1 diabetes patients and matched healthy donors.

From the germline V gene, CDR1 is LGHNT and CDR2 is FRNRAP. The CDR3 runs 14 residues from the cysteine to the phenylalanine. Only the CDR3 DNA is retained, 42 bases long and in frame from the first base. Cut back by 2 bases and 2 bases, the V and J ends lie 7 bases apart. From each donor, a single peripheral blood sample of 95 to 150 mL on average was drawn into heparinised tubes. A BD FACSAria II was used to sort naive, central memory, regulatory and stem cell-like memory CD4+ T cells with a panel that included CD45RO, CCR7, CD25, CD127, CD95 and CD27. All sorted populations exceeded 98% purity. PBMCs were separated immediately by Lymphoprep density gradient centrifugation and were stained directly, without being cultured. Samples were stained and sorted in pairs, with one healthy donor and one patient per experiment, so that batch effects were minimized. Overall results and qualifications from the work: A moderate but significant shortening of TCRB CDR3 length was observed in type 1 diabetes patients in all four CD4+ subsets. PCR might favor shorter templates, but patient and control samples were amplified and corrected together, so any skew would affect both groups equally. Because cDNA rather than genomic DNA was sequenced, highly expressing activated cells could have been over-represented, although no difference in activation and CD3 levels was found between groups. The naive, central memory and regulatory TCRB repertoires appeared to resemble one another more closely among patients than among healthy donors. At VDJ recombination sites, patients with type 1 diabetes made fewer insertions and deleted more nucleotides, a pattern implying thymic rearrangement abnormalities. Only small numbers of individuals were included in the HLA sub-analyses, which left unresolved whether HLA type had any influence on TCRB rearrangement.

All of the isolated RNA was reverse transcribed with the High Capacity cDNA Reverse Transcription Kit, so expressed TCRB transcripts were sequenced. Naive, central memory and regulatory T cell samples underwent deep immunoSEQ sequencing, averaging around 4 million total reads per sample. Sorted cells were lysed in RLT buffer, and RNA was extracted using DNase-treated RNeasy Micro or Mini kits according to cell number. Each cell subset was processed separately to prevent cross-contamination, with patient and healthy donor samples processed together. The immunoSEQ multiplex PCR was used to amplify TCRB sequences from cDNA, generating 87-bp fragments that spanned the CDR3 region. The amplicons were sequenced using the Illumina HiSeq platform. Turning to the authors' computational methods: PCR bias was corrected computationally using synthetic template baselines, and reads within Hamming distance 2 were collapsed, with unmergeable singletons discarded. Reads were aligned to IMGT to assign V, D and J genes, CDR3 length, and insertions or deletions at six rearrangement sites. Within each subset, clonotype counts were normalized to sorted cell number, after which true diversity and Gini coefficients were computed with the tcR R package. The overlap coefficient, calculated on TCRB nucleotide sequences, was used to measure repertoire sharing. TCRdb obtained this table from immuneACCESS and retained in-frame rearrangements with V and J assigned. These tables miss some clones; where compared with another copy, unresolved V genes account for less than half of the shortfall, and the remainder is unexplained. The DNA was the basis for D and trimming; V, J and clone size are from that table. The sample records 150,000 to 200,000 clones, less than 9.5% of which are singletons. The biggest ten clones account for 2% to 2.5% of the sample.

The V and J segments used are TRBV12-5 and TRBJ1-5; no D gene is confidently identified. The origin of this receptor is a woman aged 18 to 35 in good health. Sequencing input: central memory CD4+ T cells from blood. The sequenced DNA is TGTGCTAGTGGTTTGATGCAGGGCAATCAGCCCCAGCATTTT. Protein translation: CASGLMQGNQPQHF.